The clone carrying this T cell receptor (beta chain) showed up just a few times. As originally analysed: Junction-only sequences without quality scores came from ImmunoSEQ, so filtering differed. The repertoire was sequenced with immunoSEQ multiplex PCR; TCRdb's copy has only in-frame clones and lacks some. The V and J calls and clone size come from that table; D and trimming were worked out from the DNA. The table shows fewer than 600,000 clones, with approximately 80% occurring only once. The CDR3 has 15 residues. CDR1 and CDR2 (germline): MNHNS, SASEGT. Trimming cost V 3 bases and J 7 bases; bases outside gene matches: 9. This entry belongs to a study of shared clonotypes between healthy human individuals.

The sample comprised PBMCs. V gene TRBV6-1 combines with J gene TRBJ1-5, with 7 nucleotides matching TRBD1. This sequence originates from a woman between 40 and 50 years old in good health. Some clones in this sample may be carry-over from other donors' samples. CDR3 amino acids: CASSDSQGEWQPQHF. The CDR3 DNA reads as TGTGCCAGCAGTGATTCCCAGGGGGAATGGCAGCCCCAGCATTTT.